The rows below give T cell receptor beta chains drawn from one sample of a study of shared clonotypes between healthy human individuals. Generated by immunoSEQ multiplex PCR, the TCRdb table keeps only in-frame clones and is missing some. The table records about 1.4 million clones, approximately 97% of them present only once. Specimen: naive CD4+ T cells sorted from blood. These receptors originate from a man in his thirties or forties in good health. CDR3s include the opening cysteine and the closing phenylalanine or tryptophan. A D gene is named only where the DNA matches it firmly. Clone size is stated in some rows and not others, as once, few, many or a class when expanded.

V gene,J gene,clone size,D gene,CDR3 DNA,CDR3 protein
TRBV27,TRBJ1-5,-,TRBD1,TGTGCCAGCAGTACCCTGACAGGGGGGCAGCCCCAGCATTTT,CASSTLTGGQPQHF
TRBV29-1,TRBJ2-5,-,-,TGCAGCGTTTGGTTAGTGATGGGACAAGAGACCCAGTACTTC,CSVWLVMGQETQYF
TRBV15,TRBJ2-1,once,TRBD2,TGTGCCACCAGCAGAGGGAGGACTAGCGGGGTTTCGGATGAGCAGTTCTTC,CATSRGRTSGVSDEQFF
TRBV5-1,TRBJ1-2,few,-,TGCGCCAGCAGCTTGGGACAGAGTAACTATGGCTACACCTTC,CASSLGQSNYGYTF
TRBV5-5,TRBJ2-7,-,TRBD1,TGTGCCAGCAGCTTACTTCCGACAGGGTTGAATTCCTACGAGCAGTACTTC,CASSLLPTGLNSYEQYF
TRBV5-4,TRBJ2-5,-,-,TGTGCCAGCAGCTTTCCGGTAGAGACCCAGTACTTC,CASSFPVETQYF
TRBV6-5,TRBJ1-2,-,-,TGTGCCAGCAGTTACCAGGACAGTTACTATGGCTACACCTTC,CASSYQDSYYGYTF
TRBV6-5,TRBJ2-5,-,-,TGTGCCAGCAGTTACGGACGAGGTGGGGAGACCCAGTACTTC,CASSYGRGGETQYF
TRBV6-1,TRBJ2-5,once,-,TGTGCCAGCGGGGGCAGTTGGGGAGAGACCCAGTACTTC,CASGGSWGETQYF
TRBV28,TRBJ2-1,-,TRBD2,TGTGCCAGCAGTTTTGGGGGGGAGGAGCAGTTCTTC,CASSFGGEEQFF
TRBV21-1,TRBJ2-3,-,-,TGTGCCAGCAGCAAAAGGGGGGCATTGAGCACAGATACGCAGTATTTT,CASSKRGALSTDTQYF
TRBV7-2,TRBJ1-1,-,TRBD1,TGTGCCAGCAGCTTGACAGGGGCAATGAACACTGAAGCTTTCTTT,CASSLTGAMNTEAFF
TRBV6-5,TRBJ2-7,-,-,TGTGCCAGCAGTTACTCGATCCTTTCCCCCCCGGATTTC,CASSYSILSPPDF
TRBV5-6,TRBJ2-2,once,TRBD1,TGTGCCAGCAGCTCGGACAGGGGTTTCACCGGGGAGCTGTTTTTT,CASSSDRGFTGELFF
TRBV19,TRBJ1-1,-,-,TGTGCCAGTAGTATGGGATGGAACACTGAAGCTTTCTTT,CASSMGWNTEAFF
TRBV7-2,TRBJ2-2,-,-,TGTGCCAGCAGCTTGGTTAGGGGAGCCGGGGAGCTGTTTTTT,CASSLVRGAGELFF
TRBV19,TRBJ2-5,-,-,TGTGCCAGTAGCCCCGGACGCGATATACCCCCGGAGACCCAGTACTTC,CASSPGRDIPPETQYF
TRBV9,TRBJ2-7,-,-,TGTGCCAGCAGCGTAGCTGGTGGCAGAGCCTACGAGCAGTACTTC,CASSVAGGRAYEQYF
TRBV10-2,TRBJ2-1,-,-,TGCGCCAGCAGAGAAGGTAGCGGATTATACAATGAGCAGTTCTTC,CASREGSGLYNEQFF
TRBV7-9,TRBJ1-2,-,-,TGTGCCAGCAGCTTAGATGCGTATGGCTACACCTTC,CASSLDAYGYTF
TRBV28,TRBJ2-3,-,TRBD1,TGTGCCAGCAGGCCGGGACAGGGGACAGATACGCAGTATTTT,CASRPGQGTDTQYF
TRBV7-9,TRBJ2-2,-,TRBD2,TGTGCCAGCAGCCGCGGACTAGCGGGAGGTACCGGGGAGCTGTTTTTT,CASSRGLAGGTGELFF
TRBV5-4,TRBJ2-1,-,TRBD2,TGTGCCAGCAGCCCTTCAACCTTAGCGGGTGGGTCCTACAATGAGCAGTTCTTC,CASSPSTLAGGSYNEQFF
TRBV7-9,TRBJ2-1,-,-,TGTGCCAGCAGCTGGGGGCGGAGCGACAATGAGCAGTTCTTC,CASSWGRSDNEQFF
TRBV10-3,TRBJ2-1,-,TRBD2,TGTGCCATCAGTGAGCTAGCGGACTCCTACAATGAGCAGTTCTTC,CAISELADSYNEQFF
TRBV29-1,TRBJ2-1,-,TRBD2,TGCAGCGTTGAACTAGCGGGAGCCGATGAGCAGTTCTTC,CSVELAGADEQFF
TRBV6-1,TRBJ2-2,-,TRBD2,TGTGCCAGCAGTGTTAGTGTTGGGGGAGGGCCGGACACCGGGGAGCTGTTTTTT,CASSVSVGGGPDTGELFF
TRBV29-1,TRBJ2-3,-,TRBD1,TGCAGCGTTGGAGGGACAGGGGGGTACACAGATACGCAGTATTTT,CSVGGTGGYTDTQYF
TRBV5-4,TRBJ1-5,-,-,TGTGCCAGCAGCTTGGACAGCTATCAGCCCCAGCATTTT,CASSLDSYQPQHF
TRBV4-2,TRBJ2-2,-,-,TGTGCCAGCAGCCAAGGGACTCTTCGCATGACCGGGGAGCTGTTTTTT,CASSQGTLRMTGELFF
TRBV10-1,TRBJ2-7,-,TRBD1,TGCGCCAGCAGTGAGTCAAGGACAGGGGGGCCCTACGAGCAGTACTTC,CASSESRTGGPYEQYF
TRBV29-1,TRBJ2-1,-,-,TGCAGCGTTGATAGTCAGTACAATGAGCAGTTCTTC,CSVDSQYNEQFF
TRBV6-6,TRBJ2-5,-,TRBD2,TGTGCCAGCAGAGTAGCGGGAGGGTCGCAAGAGACCCAGTACTTC,CASRVAGGSQETQYF
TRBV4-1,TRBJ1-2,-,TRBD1,TGCGCCAGCAGCCAAGACCTGACAGGGGACTATGGCTACACCTTC,CASSQDLTGDYGYTF
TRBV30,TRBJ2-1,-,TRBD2,TGTGCCTGGAGAATTAGCGGGGAGACATATGAGCAGTTCTTC,CAWRISGETYEQFF
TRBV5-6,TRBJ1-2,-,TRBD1,TGTGCCAGCAGCTTGGTTGGAGCCGGGACAGATGGCTACACCTTC,CASSLVGAGTDGYTF
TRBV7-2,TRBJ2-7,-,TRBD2,TGTGCCAGCAGCGATCGACTAGCGGGAGATCAGTACTTC,CASSDRLAGDQYF
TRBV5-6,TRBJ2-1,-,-,TGTGCCAGCAGCCGGGTTCCCAATGAGCAGTTCTTC,CASSRVPNEQFF
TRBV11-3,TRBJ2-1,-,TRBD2,TGTGCCAGCAGCCGGACTAGTGGGGACTACAATGAGCAGTTCTTC,CASSRTSGDYNEQFF
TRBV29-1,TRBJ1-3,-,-,TGCAGCGTTGAAAATACCGGAAACACCATATATTTT,CSVENTGNTIYF
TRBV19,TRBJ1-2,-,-,TGTGCCACGAATTCGTGGGGGGAGTCAGGGTATGGCTACACCTTC,CATNSWGESGYGYTF
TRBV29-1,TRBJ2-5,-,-,TGCAGCGGCCGGAGGGTCCAAGAGACCCAGTACTTC,CSGRRVQETQYF
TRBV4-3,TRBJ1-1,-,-,TGCGCCAGCAGCCAAGGTGACAGCTACACTGAAGCTTTCTTT,CASSQGDSYTEAFF
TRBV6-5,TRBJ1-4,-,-,TGTGCCAGCAGCCACGACCGAGAAAAACTGTTTTTT,CASSHDREKLFF
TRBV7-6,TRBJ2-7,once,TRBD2,TGTGCCAGCAGCCCCGGGACTAGCACGCCGGGCGAGCAGTACTTC,CASSPGTSTPGEQYF
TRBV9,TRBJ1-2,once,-,TGTGCCAGCAGCGTAGTGGGATCTCCCCAACCAGGCTACACCTTC,CASSVVGSPQPGYTF